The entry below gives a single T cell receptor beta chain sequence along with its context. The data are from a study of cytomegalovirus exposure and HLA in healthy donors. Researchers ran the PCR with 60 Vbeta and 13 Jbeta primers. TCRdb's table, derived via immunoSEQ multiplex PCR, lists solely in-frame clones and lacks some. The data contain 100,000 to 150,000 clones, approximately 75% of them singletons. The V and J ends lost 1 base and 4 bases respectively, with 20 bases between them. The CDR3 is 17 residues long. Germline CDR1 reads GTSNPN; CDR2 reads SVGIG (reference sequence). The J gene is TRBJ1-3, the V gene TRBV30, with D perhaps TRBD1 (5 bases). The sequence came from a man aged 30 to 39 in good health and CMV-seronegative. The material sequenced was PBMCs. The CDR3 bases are TGTGCCTGGAGTGCTCCCGCGGGGCGGAGGATAGGAAACACCATATATTTT. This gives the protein CAWSAPAGRRIGNTIYF.